This paragraph covers one TCR beta chain sequence. This CDR3 comprises 15 residues. Germline CDR1 reads SGHRS; CDR2 reads YFSETQ. Between the trimmed V and J ends, which lost 4 bases and 0 bases, there was a span of 12 bases. The record originates from a study of shared clonotypes between healthy human individuals. Study summary: A donor's plate count was three for CD4 naive and three for CD4 memory; CD8 naive had two and CD8 memory one.

Healthy and HIV-negative, the adult donors had no recent acute infections or vaccinations. Assay used: immunoSEQ multiplex PCR; TCRdb lists only in-frame clones, some missing. The data contain 550,000 to 850,000 clones, 72% of them seen just once; the ten biggest clones take up under 2%. V gene TRBV5-1 combines with J gene TRBJ2-3; D gene ambiguous. The origin of this receptor is a woman in her 30s in good health. Sample: memory CD4+ T cells sorted from blood. The sample's subset: CD45RA-negative fraction. CDR3 sequence reads: CASSIRPDSTDTQYF. The CDR3 bases are TGCGCCAGCAGCATAAGACCGGACAGCACAGATACGCAGTATTTT.